This T cell receptor beta chain was captured by sequencing in a study of T cells after yellow fever vaccination. The wider study: SMART-Seq v4 Ultra Low Input prepared libraries from low-cell fractions.

TCR cDNA, made by 5'RACE template switching, carried an added universal primer site and UMIs. One entry per CDR3 protein, called by TCRdb with MiXCR from the 5' RACE reads. The sample consists of about 210,000 distinct CDR3 sequences, approximately 6.3% of them appearing once. The CDR3 covers 16 residues. From germline, CDR1 is SGHNT and CDR2 YYREEE (reference sequence). V lost 4 bases, J lost 3 bases, and 11 bases stayed unmatched. Sequencing used CD4+ T cells sorted from PBMCs, obtained on the day of the yellow fever booster vaccination. This TCR derives from a man between 25 and 39 years old who received the YFV17D yellow fever vaccine. This chain links TRBV5-4 with TRBJ2-3; TRBD2 matches 7 bases. CDR3 loop: CASSPGTTRQTDTQYF. The DNA of the CDR3 is TGTGCCAGCAGCCCCGGGACTACACGGCAAACAGATACGCAGTATTTT.